This passage covers 21 T cell receptor beta chains from one sample sequenced in a study of OX40 agonist ivuxolimab in advanced cancers. The method was immunoSEQ multiplex PCR; TCRdb's version includes in-frame clones alone and lacks a portion of them. This table has 15,000 to 20,000 clones, around four fifths appearing once. Sequences were derived from CD4+ or CD8+ T cells sorted from blood, sampled in a trial of the OX40 agonist ivuxolimab. Receptors were obtained from an adult with an advanced solid tumor such as melanoma, head and neck, liver or kidney cancer.

The V gene is TRBV19, the J gene TRBJ2-1; D perhaps matches TRBD2 (5 bases). Trimming took off 1 base at V and 0 bases at J, with 16 bases between the two ends. CDR1 and CDR2 from the germline V gene are LNHDA and SQIVND (reference sequence). This CDR3 is built from 18 residues. The CDR3 region has the DNA TGTGCCAGTAGTATAGGCGGGCGGGCAACGAGCTCCTACAATGAGCAGTTCTTC. Amino acid sequence: CASSIGGRATSSYNEQFF.

The chain joins TRBV4-2 to TRBJ1-2; TRBD1 is a possible D gene (5 bases). V lost 3 bases, J lost 2 bases, and 25 bases lay in between. CDR3 length: 19 residues. Germline V gene lookup returns CDR1 LGHNA and CDR2 YNFKEQ. The CDR3 region has the DNA TGTGCCAGCAGCCATCCGACTTCTACCGCCCGCTGGGGCAACTATGGCTACACCTTC. It specifies CASSHPTSTARWGNYGYTF.

The V call is TRBV6-1, the J call TRBJ2-7; 12 positions match TRBD2. Losses at the gene ends were 1 base for V and 2 bases for J; bases not matched to a gene: 6. Germline assignment: CDR1 MNHNS and CDR2 SASEGT. The length of the CDR3 is 17 residues. In DNA, the CDR3 is TGTGCCAGCAGTGAAGAGGGAGCTAGCGGGAGGGCCTACGAGCAGTACTTC. Its translation is CASSEEGASGRAYEQYF.

Of note for this clone: Other DNA variants within this sample encode the same CDR3. The rearrangement uses TRBV4-3 and TRBJ1-4; D is perhaps TRBD1 (6 bases). Per the germline V gene, CDR1 is LGHNA and CDR2 is YSLEER. CDR3 length: 17 amino acids. V dropped 0 bases and J dropped 0 bases, with 11 bases sitting between them. The CDR3 DNA reads TGCGCCAGCAGCCAAGATTATAGGACAGCAACTAATGAAAAACTGTTTTTT. Translated, it gives CASSQDYRTATNEKLFF.

The chain uses TRBV15 and TRBJ2-2; D remains unclear. V lost 1 base and J lost 7, with 19 bases in between. CDR3 length equals 17 residues. Germline lookup yields CDR1 LNHNV and CDR2 YYDKDF (reference sequence). This CDR3 is CATSRVGTEELVGELFF. The CDR3 bases are TGTGCCACCAGCAGAGTAGGCACAGAGGAATTGGTCGGGGAGCTGTTTTTT. Using reference TRBV15 and TRBJ2-2 for the parts outside the CDR3, the full variable domain is DAMVIQNPRYQVTQFGKPVTLSCSQTLNHNVMYWYQQKSSQAPKLLFHYYDKDFNNEADTPDNFQSRRPNTSFCFLDIRSPGLGDTAMYLCATSRVGTEELVGELFFGEGSRLTVL.

The chain links TRBV5-4 to TRBJ2-1; 8 nucleotides agree with TRBD2. The V gene end was trimmed by 3 bases and the J gene end by 6 bases; junction bases not matched to a gene: 5. Germline values: CDR1 SGHNT, CDR2 YYREEE (reference sequence). There are 14 residues in the CDR3. The CDR3 DNA reads TGTGCCAGCAGCTCCTGGACTAGCAGCAATGAGCAGTTCTTC. Translated, it gives CASSSWTSSNEQFF. The full variable domain, with the rest looked up from reference TRBV5-4 and TRBJ2-1, is ETGVTQSPTHLIKTRGQQVTLRCSSQSGHNTVSWYQQALGQGPQFIFQYYREEENGRGNFPPRFSGLQFPNYSSELNVNALELDDSALYLCASSSWTSSNEQFFGPGTRLTVL.

V and J are TRBV6-5 and TRBJ2-3; TRBD2 might be the D (6 bases). CDR3 length: 15 residues. The germline CDR1 and CDR2 sequences are MNHEY and SVGAGI. The ends were cut back, 6 bases at V and 5 bases at J, with 18 bases in the middle. In nucleotides, the CDR3 is TGTGCCAGCAGAGTTACGTTGACTAGTCAAGATACGCAGTATTTT. Amino acid sequence: CASRVTLTSQDTQYF.

The chain employs TRBV29-1 and TRBJ1-2; the D is unclear. CDR1 is SQVTM, CDR2 ANQGSEA, per germline. The CDR3 extends over 12 amino acids. V was trimmed by 1 base and J by 4 bases, leaving 7 bases between them. The CDR3 nucleotides read TGCAGCGTTGAAGCCCGACGCTATGGCTACACCTTC. Its protein product is CSVEARRYGYTF.

The chain is built from TRBV27 and TRBJ2-2, with D possibly matching TRBD2 (7 bases). The CDR3 contains 17 residues. The germline gives CDR1 MNHEY, CDR2 SMNVEV (reference sequence). V lost 3 bases, J lost 4 bases, and 18 bases lay in between. Here the CDR3 reads CASSLSAGAIFTGELFF. The DNA of the CDR3 is TGTGCCAGCAGTTTGTCTGCGGGGGCGATTTTCACCGGGGAGCTGTTTTTT.

The J gene is TRBJ2-7, the V gene TRBV2; 8 nucleotides line up with TRBD2. This CDR3 is built from 13 residues. The junction had 6 bases not matched to a gene; V was cut back by 11 bases and J by 0 bases. Looked up from germline, CDR1 is SNHLY and CDR2 is FYNNEI. CDR3 loop: CAGQTSDSYEQYF. Written as DNA, the CDR3 is TGTGCCGGCCAGACTAGCGACTCCTACGAGCAGTACTTC.

The rearrangement uses TRBV7-9 and TRBJ2-7, with TRBD2 matching 13 bases. The CDR3 spans 16 residues. Germline V gene data show CDR1 as SEHNR and CDR2 as FQNEAQ (reference sequence). Trimming removed 5 bases from V and 3 bases from J; junction bases left unmatched: 7. The CDR3 sequence is CASSRTSGSEVYEQYF. CDR3 nucleotide sequence: TGTGCCAGCAGCAGGACTAGCGGGAGTGAGGTCTACGAGCAGTACTTC.

The chain links TRBV2 to TRBJ2-7; 7 bases align to TRBD1. The J segment lost 3 bases and the V segment lost 7 bases, leaving 6 bases of the junction unmatched. The CDR3 totals 13 residues. Germline assignment: CDR1 SNHLY and CDR2 FYNNEI. The CDR3 DNA sequence: TGTGCCAGCACTGGGACAGAAGTCTACGAGCAGTACTTC. Amino acid sequence: CASTGTEVYEQYF.

The V gene is TRBV19, the J gene TRBJ2-7, with 11 nucleotides matching TRBD1. The trim removed 3 bases at V and 6 bases at J, leaving 13 bases unmatched. CDR3 size: 17 residues. From germline, CDR1 is LNHDA and CDR2 SQIVND (reference sequence). In DNA form, the CDR3 reads TGTGCCAGTAGTATCCTACTCTTCGGGACAGGGGGGAGCGAGCAGTACTTC. Its translation is CASSILLFGTGGSEQYF.

The gene calls are TRBV5-6 and TRBJ1-5, with no clear D. CDR1 is SGHDT, CDR2 YYEEEE, per germline. Deletions cut 1 base from V and 3 bases from J, with 11 bases between. This CDR3 comprises 15 residues. The CDR3 region is CASSLFVALNQPQHF. The DNA for the CDR3 is TGTGCCAGCAGCTTGTTTGTGGCCCTCAATCAGCCCCAGCATTTT. The entire variable domain, with the rest obtained from reference TRBV5-6 and TRBJ1-5, is as follows: DAGVTQSPTHLIKTRGQQVTLRCSPKSGHDTVSWYQQALGQGPQFIFQYYEEEERQRGNFPDRFSGHQFPNYSSELNVNALLLGDSALYLCASSLFVALNQPQHFGDGTRLSIL.

The chain employs TRBV27 and TRBJ2-3; D not certain. Per the germline V gene, CDR1 is MNHEY and CDR2 is SMNVEV (reference sequence). This CDR3 has 16 amino acids. V gave up 9 bases and J gave up 2 bases, with 21 bases separating them. CDR3 amino acids: CASNKNGLPSTDTQYF. The CDR3 DNA follows: TGTGCCAGTAACAAAAATGGTCTCCCGTCCACAGATACGCAGTATTTT.

The rearrangement joins TRBV7-2 to TRBJ1-2; possibly TRBD1 for D (5 bases). V was shortened by 3 bases and J by 8 bases, with 13 bases between the two germline ends. CDR3 length: 13 residues. Germline loops: CDR1 SGHTA, CDR2 FQGNSA. The CDR3 DNA sequence: TGTGCCAGCAGCTTGAATCAGGGTTACGGCTACACCTTC. Its translation is CASSLNQGYGYTF.

This chain joins TRBV2 and TRBJ2-3; a weak D match, TRBD1 (5 bases). The CDR3 runs 14 residues. Trimming took off 7 bases at V and 7 bases at J, with 18 bases between the two ends. The V gene's germline CDR1 is SNHLY and CDR2 FYNNEI. The DNA for the CDR3 is TGTGCCAGCACCCTAGGGTCCCAGGGTTATACGCAGTATTTT. The encoded protein is CASTLGSQGYTQYF.

This clone was picked up a small number of times. The chain uses TRBV25-1 and TRBJ1-1, with 7 positions matching TRBD1. The CDR3 contains 13 residues. The V segment lost 4 bases and the J segment 7 bases; nucleotides outside the gene matches: 6. In germline, CDR1 is MGHDK, CDR2 SYGVNS. The DNA for the CDR3 is TGTGCCAGCAGTGCCGGGACAGTAAGTGAAGCTTTCTTT. As protein: CASSAGTVSEAFF.

The rearrangement joins TRBV7-9 to TRBJ2-1, with D perhaps TRBD1 (6 bases). V was trimmed by 5 bases and J by 5 bases, leaving 16 bases between them. This CDR3 comprises 15 residues. Germline CDR1 SEHNR, CDR2 FQNEAQ (reference sequence). CDR3 in amino acids: CASSPTGTYDNEQFF. The CDR3 DNA sequence: TGTGCCAGCAGCCCAACCGGGACATATGACAATGAGCAGTTCTTC.

V gene TRBV28 combines with J gene TRBJ2-3; TRBD1 or TRBD2 may be the D gene (5 bases each). CDR3 length: 14 amino acids. The germline V and J ends were trimmed by 5 bases and 4 bases, with 13 bases remaining between them. The germline CDR1 and CDR2 sequences are MDHEN and SYDVKM. For the CDR3, the DNA is TGTGCCAGCAGTGGGACGGTCAGGCCAGATACGCAGTATTTT. Its protein product is CASSGTVRPDTQYF.

This rearrangement joins TRBV9 to TRBJ1-2, with D possibly being TRBD1 (5 bases). CDR1 and CDR2 (germline): SGDLS, YYNGEE. The CDR3 loop spans 13 amino acids. The V and J ends lost 3 bases and 4 bases respectively, with 10 bases between them. CDR3 coding DNA: TGTGCCAGCAGCGAGACAGTTGCCTATGGCTACACCTTC. Its translation is CASSETVAYGYTF.